These 29 T cell receptor beta chains came from one sample sequenced in a study of blood T cells in healthy people across ages. Sample-barcoded 5' priming and a J-beta primer mix drove a second PCR of roughly 7 to 11 cycles. TCRdb redid the calling of the 5' RACE reads with MiXCR, one entry per CDR3 protein. Of about 500,000 distinct CDR3 sequences listed, approximately 25% are singletons. These data also featured in a second study, about T cells of mothers and their children.

The sample comprised blood. The receptors shown here come from a boy aged 5-17 years in good health.

The chain employs TRBV7-3 and TRBJ1-2, with D perhaps matching TRBD1 (5 bases). Germline V gives CDR1 SGHTA, CDR2 FQGTGA. V lost 1 base to trimming and J lost 8 bases, with 23 bases between them. This CDR3 is built from 17 residues. The CDR3 loop reads CASSLNPAGTKIGGYTF. As DNA, the CDR3 is TGTGCCAGCAGCTTAAACCCGGCCGGGACCAAAATCGGGGGCTACACCTTC.

This clonotype was counted many times. This chain uses TRBV3-1 with TRBJ2-5, with 8 bases aligning to TRBD2. V lost 4 bases and J lost 4; bases outside the gene matches: 11. This CDR3 contains 16 residues. The germline V gene has CDR1 LGHDT and CDR2 YNNKEL (reference sequence). The CDR3 sequence is CASSRNAGGSGETQYF. The DNA of the CDR3 is TGTGCCAGCAGCCGAAATGCGGGGGGATCAGGAGAGACCCAGTACTTC.

This clonotype was seen only a few times. V is TRBV20-1 and J is TRBJ2-5; possible D gene TRBD2, 5 bases. This CDR3 has 14 residues. V shed 1 base and J shed 2 bases, with 11 bases lying between them. Germline V gene data show CDR1 as DFQATT and CDR2 as SNEGSKA (reference sequence). CDR3: CSARGEPLQETQYF. The CDR3 DNA reads as TGCAGTGCTAGAGGGGAGCCTCTGCAAGAGACCCAGTACTTC.

This clonotype was detected once. This rearrangement joins TRBV12-3 or TRBV12-4 to TRBJ1-2, with TRBD1 as a possible D gene (6 bases). The ends were cut back, 5 bases at V and 0 bases at J, with 13 bases in the middle. The CDR3 runs 15 residues. CDR3 DNA: TGTGCCAGCAGTCTCCGACAGGCAACTAACTATGGCTACACCTTC. Encoded protein: CASSLRQATNYGYTF.

V gene TRBV7-3 combines with J gene TRBJ2-3; TRBD2 matches 12 bases. The V gene's germline CDR1 is SGHTA and CDR2 FQGTGA. The CDR3 sequence is 16 residues long. V was pared by 5 bases and J by 7 bases, with 10 bases of the junction left unmatched. The CDR3 DNA reads TGTGCCAGCAGCCCTGGACTAGCGGGGTTTGGATATACGCAGTATTTT. Its translation is CASSPGLAGFGYTQYF. Looking up the rest from reference TRBV7-3 and TRBJ2-3 gives the full variable domain: GAGVSQTPSNKVTEKGKYVELRCDPISGHTALYWYRQSLGQGPEFLIYFQGTGAADDSGLPNDRFFAVRPEGSVSTLKIQRTERGDSAVYLCASSPGLAGFGYTQYFGPGTRLTVL.

This chain uses TRBV4-1 with TRBJ2-7; TRBD2 matches 9 bases. Losses at the gene ends were 1 base for V and 4 bases for J; bases not matched to a gene: 5. In germline, CDR1 is MGHRA, CDR2 YSYEKL. The CDR3 extends over 15 amino acids. The chain's CDR3 is CASSQVAGEFYEQYF. The DNA of the CDR3 is TGCGCCAGCAGCCAAGTAGCGGGGGAATTTTACGAGCAGTACTTC.

The chain has TRBV7-3 and TRBJ2-7; D is unclear. The V and J ends lost 2 bases and 0 bases respectively, with 8 bases between them. Looked up from germline, CDR1 is SGHTA and CDR2 is FQGTGA. The CDR3 runs to 14 residues. CDR3 nucleotide sequence: TGTGCCAGCAGCTTAGAGGCCTTCTCCTACGAGCAGTACTTC. This encodes CASSLEAFSYEQYF.

The gene calls are TRBV28 and TRBJ2-3; 7 bases match TRBD2. CDR1 and CDR2 from the germline V gene are MDHEN and SYDVKM. The CDR3 totals 18 residues. V dropped 1 base and J dropped 0; count of bases not matched to a gene: 10. The CDR3 DNA is TGTGCCAGCAGTTTATTTAGGGCGGGAGAAGTTAGCACAGATACGCAGTATTTT. Protein: CASSLFRAGEVSTDTQYF.

V is TRBV7-2 and J is TRBJ2-7, with unresolved D. The CDR3 runs 15 residues. Germline CDR1 is SGHTA and CDR2 is FQGNSA. V was trimmed by 5 bases and J by 0 bases, leaving 14 bases between them. DNA of the CDR3: TGTGCCAGCAGCCCCTATTCCGGTTCCTCCTACGAGCAGTACTTC. It yields the protein CASSPYSGSSYEQYF.

This clonotype was observed a few times. V is TRBV5-6 and J is TRBJ1-1, with 8 bases matching TRBD1. The V segment lost 2 bases and the J segment 5 bases; nucleotides outside the gene matches: 8. The CDR3 sequence is 15 residues long. Per the germline V gene, CDR1 is SGHDT and CDR2 is YYEEEE. The CDR3 protein is CASSFGQGARTEAFF. The CDR3 DNA sequence: TGTGCCAGCAGCTTTGGGCAGGGGGCCCGGACTGAAGCTTTCTTT.

The sample holds a few counts of this clonotype. The chain combines TRBV9 with TRBJ2-5; 13 bases are a match to TRBD2. The CDR3 is 16 amino acids. V lost 0 bases to trimming and J lost 4 bases; unmatched junction nucleotides: 3. CDR1 and CDR2 (germline): SGDLS, YYNGEE. The chain's CDR3 is CASSVGGLAGPETQYF. As DNA, the CDR3 is TGTGCCAGCAGCGTAGGGGGACTAGCGGGGCCAGAGACCCAGTACTTC.

The chain couples TRBV29-1 to TRBJ2-5; D might be TRBD2 (5 bases). The J call may be mistaken, given a closer DNA end match to TRBJ2-7. Germline V gene lookup returns CDR1 SQVTM and CDR2 ANQGSEA. The CDR3 length is 15 residues. DNA for the CDR3: TGCAGCGTTGGGGAGAGGCGGCAGCTCTCCTACGAGCAGTACTTC. Encoded protein: CSVGERRQLSYEQYF.

This rearrangement joins TRBV18 to TRBJ2-5; D might be TRBD2 (5 bases). Deletions cut 2 bases from V and 1 base from J, with 11 bases between. Germline V CDR1 and CDR2: KGHSH, LQKENI. This CDR3 has 15 amino acids. The chain's CDR3 is CASSPSWAGQETQYF. CDR3 coding DNA: TGTGCCAGCTCACCATCTTGGGCGGGCCAAGAGACCCAGTACTTC.

This clonotype has only a few counts. The chain uses TRBV6-6 and TRBJ1-5, with D possibly TRBD1 on 5 matching bases. Looked up from germline, CDR1 is MNHNY and CDR2 is SVGAGI (reference sequence). The V gene lost 2 bases and the J gene lost 5 bases, with 10 bases spanning the gap. The CDR3 is made up of 14 amino acids. The CDR3 protein is CASSYGAGDQPQHF. CDR3 nucleotides: TGTGCCAGCAGTTACGGGGCAGGAGATCAGCCCCAGCATTTT.

The genes are TRBV5-5 and TRBJ1-3; no definite D call. The CDR3 runs 14 residues. The germline gives CDR1 SGHKS, CDR2 YYEKEE (reference sequence). The ends were cut back, 0 bases at V and 3 bases at J, with 7 bases in the middle. The CDR3: CASSLARLGNTIYF. The CDR3 nucleotides read TGTGCCAGCAGCTTGGCAAGGCTTGGAAACACCATATATTTT. Together with reference TRBV5-5 and TRBJ1-3, the CDR3 gives the full variable domain: DAGVTQSPTHLIKTRGQQVTLRCSPISGHKSVSWYQQVLGQGPQFIFQYYEKEERGRGNFPDRFSARQFPNYSSELNVNALLLGDSALYLCASSLARLGNTIYFGEGSWLTVV.

This clonotype was detected only a few times. The V call is TRBV7-2, the J call TRBJ2-5; no clear D. From germline, CDR1 is SGHTA and CDR2 FQGNSA. The CDR3 contains 12 residues. The V end was cut by 6 bases, the J end by 4 bases, with 9 bases between. The CDR3 DNA follows: TGTGCCAGCAGTCAGACGGGAGAGACCCAGTACTTC. Translated: CASSQTGETQYF.

This clonotype was recorded at least ten times. The V gene is TRBV15, the J gene TRBJ2-5; D gene unclear. V shed 1 base and J shed 5 bases, with 14 bases lying between them. CDR3 size: 15 residues. In germline, CDR1 is LNHNV, CDR2 YYDKDF (reference sequence). Written as DNA, the CDR3 is TGTGCCACCAGCAGAGGTCCACGAAGTCAGGAGACCCAGTACTTC. This encodes CATSRGPRSQETQYF.

This clonotype was counted at least ten times. The chain employs TRBV28 and TRBJ2-3; TRBD2 aligns across 12 bases. Germline CDR1 and CDR2: MDHEN and SYDVKM. J lost 0 bases, V lost 5 bases, and 12 bases had no gene match. The length of the CDR3 is 19 residues. The CDR3 spells CASSPVLLAGGSSTDTQYF. In DNA form, the CDR3 reads TGTGCCAGCAGTCCCGTCCTACTAGCGGGGGGCTCTAGCACAGATACGCAGTATTTT.

This clonotype showed up just a few times. The chain combines TRBV5-1 with TRBJ1-1; D is perhaps TRBD1 (5 bases). Germline V gene data show CDR1 as SGHRS and CDR2 as YFSETQ. The CDR3 is 14 amino acids. V gave up 0 bases and J gave up 1 base, with 7 bases separating them. CDR3 amino acids: CASSLDRPNTEAFF. CDR3 nucleotide sequence: TGCGCCAGCAGCTTGGACAGGCCGAACACTGAAGCTTTCTTT.

This clonotype appeared a few times. The chain uses TRBV7-2 and TRBJ1-1; D gene ambiguous. The germline V gene has CDR1 SGHTA and CDR2 FQGNSA. This CDR3 has 14 amino acids. Trimming left V 7 bases short and J 0 bases short, with 12 bases between. CDR3 coding DNA: TGTGCCAGCACCCCCGTACGGCTGAACACTGAAGCTTTCTTT. Translating gives CASTPVRLNTEAFF. The variable domain in full, with the rest retrieved from reference TRBV7-2 and TRBJ1-1, is GAGVSQSPSNKVTEKGKDVELRCDPISGHTALYWYRQSLGQGLEFLIYFQGNSAPDKSGLPSDRFSAERTGGSVSTLTIQRTQQEDSAVYLCASTPVRLNTEAFFGQGTRLTVV.

The V gene is TRBV6-6, the J gene TRBJ2-5, with a possible D match to TRBD1 (6 bases). The CDR3 is made up of 16 amino acids. V shed 0 bases and J shed 1 base, with 12 bases lying between them. The germline V gene has CDR1 MNHNY and CDR2 SVGAGI (reference sequence). The CDR3: CASSYSQGQGQETQYF. CDR3 sequence (DNA): TGTGCCAGCAGTTACTCGCAGGGGCAGGGCCAAGAGACCCAGTACTTC.

The chain carries TRBV5-4 and TRBJ2-1; TRBD2 matches at 10 bases. Germline trimming cut 3 bases from V and 10 bases from J; bases unmatched to any gene: 13. The CDR3 length is 16 residues. CDR1 and CDR2 from the germline V gene are SGHNT and YYREEE (reference sequence). DNA of the CDR3: TGTGCCAGCAGCTCCGGGGGAGCGGGGGGGCAGCACGAGCAGTTCTTC. It yields the protein CASSSGGAGGQHEQFF.

The gene calls are TRBV28 and TRBJ2-6; 10 nucleotides match TRBD1. The V and J ends lost 4 bases and 4 bases, in that order; junction bases with no gene match: 10. CDR3 length equals 18 residues. CDR1 is MDHEN, CDR2 SYDVKM, per germline. This chain's CDR3 is CASSWGGTGDVGANVLTF. In DNA form, the CDR3 reads TGTGCCAGCAGTTGGGGCGGGACAGGGGACGTCGGGGCCAACGTCCTGACTTTC. The whole variable domain, filled in from reference TRBV28 and TRBJ2-6, reads DVKVTQSSRYLVKRTGEKVFLECVQDMDHENMFWYRQDPGLGLRLIYFSYDVKMKEKGDIPEGYSVSREKKERFSLILESASTNQTSMYLCASSWGGTGDVGANVLTFGAGSRLTVL.

This clonotype has just a few counts. The chain has TRBV12-3 or TRBV12-4 and TRBJ2-1; 16 nucleotides match TRBD2. The DNA end is more similar to TRBJ2-7, so the J call may be wrong. This CDR3 comprises 15 residues. CDR3 region: CASSPGLAGGKEQYF. The CDR3 DNA reads as TGTGCCAGCAGTCCGGGACTAGCGGGAGGGAAGGAGCAGTACTTC.

The rearrangement joins TRBV29-1 to TRBJ1-5; 11 bases map to TRBD1. CDR1 is SQVTM, CDR2 ANQGSEA, per germline. Trimming cost V 5 bases and J 0 bases; bases outside gene matches: 6. The CDR3 sequence is 16 residues long. The CDR3 protein is CSVSGTGGGSNQPQHF. Here the CDR3 DNA reads TGCAGCGTTTCCGGGACAGGGGGAGGTAGCAATCAGCCCCAGCATTTT.

V usage is TRBV7-6 and J usage is TRBJ1-5; D not certain. CDR1 is SGHVS, CDR2 FNYEAQ, per germline. The CDR3 runs to 15 residues. The germline V and J ends were trimmed by 2 bases and 3 bases, with 11 bases remaining between them. The CDR3 DNA is TGTGCCAGCAGCTTATTAGGAGGGAACAATCAGCCCCAGCATTTT. Its protein is CASSLLGGNNQPQHF.

The V gene is TRBV20-1, the J gene TRBJ2-1, with 8 bases lining up with TRBD1. The J call may be faulty, since TRBJ2-7 better matches the DNA end. The CDR3 consists of 14 residues. Germline loops: CDR1 DFQATT, CDR2 SNEGSKA (reference sequence). CDR3 sequence reads: CSAIRQGSTYEQYF. CDR3 nucleotide sequence: TGCAGTGCTATACGACAGGGGTCAACCTACGAGCAGTACTTC.

This clonotype was found a few times. The gene calls are TRBV7-2 and TRBJ2-5; D is possibly TRBD2 (5 bases). Trimming stripped 6 bases from V and 2 bases from J, with 16 bases between. There are 15 residues in the CDR3. Germline CDR1 is SGHTA and CDR2 is FQGNSA. The CDR3 DNA sequence: TGTGCCAGCAGTCGAGGGCCCGGGCCGCAAGAGACCCAGTACTTC. This codes for CASSRGPGPQETQYF. The full variable domain, rest sourced from reference TRBV7-2 and TRBJ2-5, is GAGVSQSPSNKVTEKGKDVELRCDPISGHTALYWYRQSLGQGLEFLIYFQGNSAPDKSGLPSDRFSAERTGGSVSTLTIQRTQQEDSAVYLCASSRGPGPQETQYFGPGTRLLVL.

This chain links TRBV3-1 with TRBJ1-6; the D gene is possibly TRBD1 (6 bases). V shed 7 bases and J shed 5 bases, with 15 bases lying between them. Germline CDR1 and CDR2: LGHDT and YNNKEL (reference sequence). There are 15 residues in the CDR3. CDR3 nucleotides: TGTGCCAGCACACCCCAGGGGCGCCATAATTCACCCCTCCACTTT. It codes for CASTPQGRHNSPLHF.